Below are 19 T cell receptor beta chains sequenced from a single sample in a study of blood T cell repertoires in COVID-19 (TCRdb year 2020). Library preparation employed the immunoSEQ multiplex PCR assay. TCRdb re-hosts the immuneACCESS table, in-frame sequences only. Its copies lack some clones; in the studies checked, an unresolved V gene accounts for under half of them, and the cause for the rest is not known. Within this sample are approximately 89,000 clones, with more than 70% of them counted one time only. The ten largest clones take up around 15% of the sample. Sequenced: peripheral blood. The origin of the receptors is a woman aged 70-85 years with acute or convalescent COVID-19.

V usage is TRBV24-1 and J usage is TRBJ1-3; D ambiguous. This CDR3 has 12 amino acids. The V end lost 7 bases, the J end lost 0 bases, and 3 bases lay between the germline ends. Looked up from germline, CDR1 is KGHDR and CDR2 is SFDVKD. CDR3 amino acids: CATSNSGNTIYF. The CDR3 DNA sequence: TGTGCCACCAGCAACTCTGGAAACACCATATATTTT.

This clone was counted a single time. The chain has TRBV9 and TRBJ1-2; possible D gene TRBD1, 6 bases. The CDR3 consists of 14 residues. The germline V gene encodes CDR1 SGDLS and CDR2 YYNGEE. Trimming removed 0 bases at V and 8 bases at J, with 14 bases between. DNA for the CDR3: TGTGCCAGCAGCGTAGGATATGCAGGGGCGGGCTACACCTTC. Protein sequence: CASSVGYAGAGYTF.

This rearrangement joins TRBV29-1 to TRBJ1-1; D not resolved. V was shortened by 4 bases and J by 4 bases, with 10 bases between the two germline ends. CDR1 and CDR2 (germline): SQVTM, ANQGSEA. This CDR3 has 12 residues. Here the CDR3 DNA reads TGCAGCGTTGGGAGGGAAAGCACTGAAGCTTTCTTT. It is translated as CSVGRESTEAFF.

The genes are TRBV6-5 and TRBJ2-7, with D perhaps matching TRBD1 (6 bases). Germline CDR1 is MNHEY and CDR2 is SVGAGI. V was pared by 6 bases and J by 5 bases, with 20 bases between. The CDR3 is 15 residues long. The CDR3 bases are TGTGCCAGCAGCCAGGGGTTAGCCGCGTCGGACGAGCAGTACGTC. Amino acid sequence: CASSQGLAASDEQYV.

This clone was observed once. The chain joins TRBV5-1 to TRBJ1-1, with a tentative D call TRBD1 (6 bases). Trimming took 4 bases from V and 0 from J, leaving 13 bases between them. The CDR3 consists of 15 residues. Per the germline V gene, CDR1 is SGHRS and CDR2 is YFSETQ. For the CDR3, the DNA is TGCGCCAGCAGCGCCCTCACAGGGATGAACACTGAAGCTTTCTTT. It specifies CASSALTGMNTEAFF.

J is TRBJ2-7 and V is TRBV14; possibly TRBD1 for D (5 bases). This CDR3 region has 14 residues. Germline-derived CDR1 and CDR2 are SGHDN and FVKESK. V shed 5 bases and J shed 1 base, with 12 bases lying between them. CDR3 amino acids: CASSLGVGSYEQYV. The CDR3 DNA sequence: TGTGCCAGCAGCTTAGGGGTGGGATCCTACGAGCAGTACGTC.

The genes are TRBV5-4 and TRBJ2-1; 8 bases map to TRBD1. The germline V gene has CDR1 SGHNT and CDR2 YYREEE (reference sequence). CDR3 length: 13 residues. The V segment lost 4 bases and the J segment 9 bases; nucleotides outside the gene matches: 6. CDR3 in amino acids: CASSVDRAGEQFF. Written as DNA, the CDR3 is TGTGCCAGCAGCGTGGACAGGGCCGGTGAGCAGTTCTTC. The whole variable domain, remainder taken from reference TRBV5-4 and TRBJ2-1, is ETGVTQSPTHLIKTRGQQVTLRCSSQSGHNTVSWYQQALGQGPQFIFQYYREEENGRGNFPPRFSGLQFPNYSSELNVNALELDDSALYLCASSVDRAGEQFFGPGTRLTVL.

The gene calls are TRBV13 and TRBJ2-3; 10 bases agree with TRBD2. The V segment lost 1 base and the J segment 4 bases; nucleotides outside the gene matches: 11. The CDR3 runs to 18 residues. Per germline, CDR1 PRHDT and CDR2 FYEKMQ (reference sequence). CDR3 residues: CASSLDGSGGSLPDTQYF. The CDR3 nucleotides read TGTGCCAGCAGCTTAGATGGTAGCGGGGGGTCTCTCCCAGATACGCAGTATTTT.

The V gene is TRBV7-9, the J gene TRBJ1-5; the D is unclear. Looked up from germline, CDR1 is SEHNR and CDR2 is FQNEAQ (reference sequence). The length of the CDR3 is 12 residues. The germline V and J ends were trimmed by 6 bases and 9 bases, with 12 bases remaining between them. CDR3 in amino acids: CASSHMESPQHF. CDR3 DNA sequence: TGTGCCAGCAGTCACATGGAGTCGCCCCAGCATTTT.

The rearrangement links TRBV7-2 to TRBJ2-1; 9 bases are shared with TRBD2. Germline V gene data show CDR1 as SGHTA and CDR2 as FQGNSA. This CDR3 region has 15 residues. V shed 5 bases and J 9 bases; nucleotides not matched to a gene: 11. The CDR3 DNA is TGTGCCAGCAGCCCGGTGGGGCGGGGGGGAGGTGAGCAGTTCTTC. This translates into CASSPVGRGGGEQFF.

The chain employs TRBV7-2 and TRBJ1-2; 9 bases are shared with TRBD1. The length of the CDR3 is 15 residues. With 5 bases clipped from V and 6 bases from J, the junction kept 10 bases outside the gene matches. The germline CDR1 and CDR2 sequences are SGHTA and FQGNSA. CDR3 nucleotides: TGTGCCAGCAGCCCCCCGGGACAGGGACGGCATGGCTACACCTTC. This encodes CASSPPGQGRHGYTF.

The chain uses TRBV4-3 and TRBJ2-1; 9 nucleotides agree with TRBD1. CDR1 and CDR2 from the germline V gene are LGHNA and YSLEER. Losses at the gene ends were 3 bases for V and 1 base for J; bases not matched to a gene: 1. This CDR3 region has 15 residues. The CDR3 here is CASSHGTGSYNEQFF. CDR3 coding DNA: TGCGCCAGCAGCCACGGGACAGGGTCCTACAATGAGCAGTTCTTC.

A few counts support this clone. CDR3 DNA: TGTGCCAGTGGTGGGTGGGAGGCAGATACGCAGTATTTT. Its translation: CASGGWEADTQYF. The rearrangement joins TRBV19 to TRBJ2-3; possibly TRBD2 for D (6 bases). The germline V gene encodes CDR1 LNHDA and CDR2 SQIVND (reference sequence). The CDR3 is made up of 13 amino acids. Trimming pared 8 bases from V and 4 bases from J, leaving 13 bases between.

The rearrangement links TRBV28 to TRBJ1-6, with D unclear. The V end lost 6 bases, the J end lost 7 bases, and 19 bases lay between the germline ends. Germline values: CDR1 MDHEN, CDR2 SYDVKM. The length of the CDR3 is 16 residues. The CDR3 region is CASSRPFSGENSPLHF. The CDR3 DNA sequence: TGTGCCAGCAGCCGGCCCTTCAGCGGGGAGAATTCACCCCTCCACTTT.

The J gene is TRBJ2-5, the V gene TRBV7-8; 10 bases align to TRBD2. This CDR3 is 16 amino acids long. V was pared by 3 bases and J by 3 bases, with 7 bases of the junction left unmatched. CDR1 and CDR2 from the germline V gene are SGHVS and FQNEAQ. CDR3 coding DNA: TGTGCCAGCAGCTTCTATGATCTAGCGGGGGAAGAGACCCAGTACTTC. It is translated as CASSFYDLAGEETQYF. Complete variable domain (other parts from reference TRBV7-8 and TRBJ2-5): GAGVSQSPRYKVAKRGQDVALRCDPISGHVSLFWYQQALGQGPEFLTYFQNEAQLDKSGLPSDRFFAERPEGSVSTLKIQRTQQEDSAVYLCASSFYDLAGEETQYFGPGTRLLVL.

As for this clone: Its ends do not fully match the called genes, so a read error is possible. The chain couples TRBV7-2 to TRBJ1-2, with TRBD1 matching over 7 bases. Germline V gene sequence: CDR1 SGHTA, CDR2 FQGNSA. The CDR3 runs 9 residues. This CDR3 is CASSPRQGF. The CDR3 DNA reads TGTGCCAGCAGCCCCAGACAGGGCTTC.

The chain employs TRBV3-1 (or the pseudogene TRBV3-2) and TRBJ1-3; 9 bases are shared with TRBD1. The CDR3 sequence is 14 residues long. Per germline, CDR1 LGHDT and CDR2 YNNKEL (reference sequence). Trimming took 8 bases from V and 4 from J; bases not matched to a gene: 6. The CDR3 DNA reads as TGTGCCAGCTCCAACAGGGGGCTGGGAAACACCATATATTTT. It codes for CASSNRGLGNTIYF.

The rearrangement uses TRBV4-2 and TRBJ2-2, with 7 bases matching TRBD2. The CDR3 runs to 18 residues. V gave up 6 bases and J gave up 6 bases; unmatched junction bases: 19. In germline, CDR1 is LGHNA, CDR2 YNFKEQ. In DNA form, the CDR3 reads TGTGCCAGCAGTCCAAGTCACACAGGCGGGAGTTACGCCGGGGAGCTGTTTTTT. Its protein is CASSPSHTGGSYAGELFF.

The V and J genes are TRBV5-1 and TRBJ1-1, with 11 bases lining up with TRBD1. The V segment lost 2 bases and the J segment 4 bases; nucleotides outside the gene matches: 7. CDR3 length: 16 residues. Germline V CDR1 and CDR2: SGHRS, YFSETQ. The CDR3 spells CASSLRTGGRPTEAFF. The CDR3 coding sequence is TGCGCCAGCAGCTTAAGGACAGGGGGCCGACCCACTGAAGCTTTCTTT. The full variable domain, its missing parts supplied by reference TRBV5-1 and TRBJ1-1, is KAGVTQTPRYLIKTRGQQVTLSCSPISGHRSVSWYQQTPGQGLQFLFEYFSETQRNKGNFPGRFSGRQFSNSRSEMNVSTLELGDSALYLCASSLRTGGRPTEAFFGQGTRLTVV.